A single T cell receptor (beta chain) is shown here with its context. Its antigen is still unknown. The source of the sample is a study of beta chain features in type 1 diabetes. Study-wide points: Diminished insertions and augmented deletions at VDJ junctions characterized type 1 diabetes patients. Moderate yet significant TCRB CDR3 shortening was seen in Type 1 diabetes patients in all four CD4+ subsets.

CDR1 is SGHTA and CDR2 is FQGNSA in the germline V gene. Trimming stripped 5 bases from V and 2 bases from J, with 18 bases between. This CDR3 comprises 16 residues. The entirety of the isolated RNA underwent reverse transcription, so expressed TCRB transcripts were sequenced. The table came from immunoSEQ multiplex PCR; TCRdb's copy has only in-frame clones and leaves some out. This table has over 700,000 clones, roughly a sixth appearing once. The material sequenced was naive CD4+ T cells from blood. The sequence was collected from a woman younger than 35 in good health. This sequence joins TRBV7-2 and TRBJ2-5; perhaps TRBD1 as D (6 bases). The CDR3 bases are TGTGCCAGCAGCCAAGACTATGGACAGAGACAAGAGACCCAGTACTTC. It translates to CASSQDYGQRQETQYF.